These T cell receptor beta chains were read from a single sample in a study of cytomegalovirus exposure and HLA in healthy donors. Measured with immunoSEQ multiplex PCR; TCRdb has only the in-frame clones, and not every one. The sample carries over 200,000 clones, around nine tenths recorded once. Source material: PBMCs. These receptors were taken from a woman between 18 and 30 years old in good health and CMV-seronegative. Each CDR3 is given with its conserved first and last residue. The D gene is left open where the match is weak. Clone size is shown for a subset of rows, as once, few, many or a class of expanded clone.

V,D,J,size,DNA,CDR3
TRBV27,-,TRBJ2-7,once,TGTGCCAGCAGCCGGGTAACGAATGAGCCCCTTCCGGTCGACGAGCAGTACTTC,CASSRVTNEPLPVDEQYF
TRBV28,-,TRBJ1-5,-,TGTGCCAGCAGTTTGGTGCTCCGAGGGAAGAAAAATCAGCCCCAGCATTTT,CASSLVLRGKKNQPQHF
TRBV7-9,TRBD2,TRBJ2-1,-,TGTGCCAGCAGCGGACCCGGGACTAGCGGGAGAAATGAGCAGTTCTTC,CASSGPGTSGRNEQFF
TRBV6-6,TRBD1,TRBJ2-7,-,TGTGCCAGCAGTTCCGCCCCCATCGACAGGGCACACGAGCAGTACTTC,CASSSAPIDRAHEQYF
TRBV4-2,-,TRBJ1-4,once,TGTGCCAGCAGCCAAGATGCTCGGGGGGCTGAAAAACTGTTTTTT,CASSQDARGAEKLFF
TRBV5-1,TRBD1,TRBJ2-3,-,TGCGCCAGCAGCTTGGCCGACAGGGGCACAGATACGCAGTATTTT,CASSLADRGTDTQYF
TRBV7-3,-,TRBJ1-1,-,TGTGCCAGCAGCTACCATGGTTATGGGCGAGACCCTGAAGCTTTCTTT,CASSYHGYGRDPEAFF
TRBV7-2,-,TRBJ1-4,-,TGTGCCAGCAGCTTACTAAGGGGCGTTGGTGAAAAACTGTTTTTT,CASSLLRGVGEKLFF
TRBV2,TRBD1,TRBJ2-7,-,TGTGCCAGCAGTGAATGGCAGGGGGCTTACGAGCAGTACTTC,CASSEWQGAYEQYF
TRBV7-8,TRBD1,TRBJ1-1,once,TGTGCCAGCAGCTTAGAGGTACAGGGGGTCGGCACTGAAGCTTTCTTT,CASSLEVQGVGTEAFF
TRBV30,-,TRBJ2-1,-,TGTGCCTGGAGCAAGACAGTGGACAATGAGCAGTTCTTC,CAWSKTVDNEQFF
TRBV5-8,TRBD2,TRBJ2-5,-,TGTGCCAGCAGCTTGGGGCTTAGCGGGGATGGGGAGACCCAGTACTTC,CASSLGLSGDGETQYF
TRBV4-2,TRBD1,TRBJ2-7,-,TGTGCCAGCAGCCGTCAAATAGGGGACAGGGGTGAGCAGTACTTC,CASSRQIGDRGEQYF
TRBV5-1,TRBD2,TRBJ2-3,-,TGCGCCAGCAGCCCGGGACTAGCGGGAGTGTATACGCAGTATTTT,CASSPGLAGVYTQYF
TRBV2,TRBD1,TRBJ1-2,-,TGTGCCAGCAGTGAAGGACAGGGCCCTTCAAGCTATGGCTACACCTTC,CASSEGQGPSSYGYTF
TRBV2,TRBD2,TRBJ2-7,-,TGTGCCAGCATGCCGGGGACTAGCGGGTACGAGCAGTACTTC,CASMPGTSGYEQYF
TRBV6-1,-,TRBJ2-7,-,TGTGCCAGCAGTGAACACCCAGTGTGGCGGGGCGCCTACGAGCAGTACTTC,CASSEHPVWRGAYEQYF
TRBV7-3,-,TRBJ2-2,-,TGTGCCAGCAGCCTTACGGGGACACCCACCGGGGAGCTGTTTTTT,CASSLTGTPTGELFF
TRBV5-1,TRBD1,TRBJ2-7,-,TGCGCCAGCAGCTACCAACAGGGGCTCTCCTACGAGCAGTACTTC,CASSYQQGLSYEQYF
TRBV27,-,TRBJ2-2,once,TGTGCCAGCAGTTTAGTAGAAACCGGGACCGGGGAGCTGTTTTTT,CASSLVETGTGELFF
TRBV4-1,TRBD2,TRBJ2-3,-,TGCGCCAGCAGCCTCCGGACTAGCAGCACAGATACGCAGTATTTT,CASSLRTSSTDTQYF
TRBV29-1,TRBD2,TRBJ2-5,-,TGCAGCGTTGTGCCGGGAGGATGGGAGACCCAGTACTTC,CSVVPGGWETQYF
TRBV18,TRBD1,TRBJ1-5,-,TGTGCCAGCTCACCAGGGACAGGGGGCAGTCAGCCCCAGCATTTT,CASSPGTGGSQPQHF
TRBV11-1,-,TRBJ2-5,-,TGTGCCAGCAGCCGACGGGATCAAGAGACCCAGTACTTC,CASSRRDQETQYF
TRBV15,-,TRBJ1-2,-,TGTGCCACCAGCAGAGATACGGTGTTGGAGGATGGCTACACCTTC,CATSRDTVLEDGYTF
TRBV28,-,TRBJ2-7,-,TGTGCCAGCAGCCACGCCTGGCAGACAAATCAGGGCTCCTACGAGCAGTACTTC,CASSHAWQTNQGSYEQYF
TRBV4-1,-,TRBJ2-1,-,TGCGCCAGCAGCCACCCAATGACGGGCAATGAGCAGTTCTTC,CASSHPMTGNEQFF
TRBV19,-,TRBJ2-7,-,TGTGCCAGTAAAGACAGGACCTACTACGACGAGCAGTACTTC,CASKDRTYYDEQYF
TRBV5-6,-,TRBJ1-1,-,TGTGCCAGCAGCCTAGAAGTGGCAGCGCTCAAGTTCGAAGCTTTCTTT,CASSLEVAALKFEAFF
TRBV6-1,TRBD2,TRBJ2-1,-,TGTGCCAGCAGTGATGCTCGGGTAGCGGGAGGGCCTCGCACTGAGCAGTTCTTC,CASSDARVAGGPRTEQFF
TRBV28,TRBD2,TRBJ2-4,once,TGTGCCAGCAGTGGAGAGGGACTAGCGGGGATTTATAACATTCAGTACTTC,CASSGEGLAGIYNIQYF
TRBV4-3,-,TRBJ1-3,-,TGCGCCAGCAGCCAAGATCCGTCTGGAAACACCATATATTTT,CASSQDPSGNTIYF
TRBV4-1,TRBD1,TRBJ2-7,-,TGCGCCAGCAGCCAAGACCCCCCTGACAGGGGGCAGGACGAGCAGTACTTC,CASSQDPPDRGQDEQYF
TRBV27,-,TRBJ2-7,-,TGTGCCAGCAGCTCCGAGCAGGGTTCCTACGAGCAGTACTTC,CASSSEQGSYEQYF
TRBV19,TRBD1,TRBJ1-1,-,TGTGCCAGTAGTATCGGGGACAGGGGTTTTATCACTGAAGCTTTCTTT,CASSIGDRGFITEAFF
TRBV27,-,TRBJ1-1,-,TGTGCCAGCAGTTTATCGAGAATGAACACTGAAGCTTTCTTT,CASSLSRMNTEAFF
TRBV5-1,TRBD1,TRBJ2-5,-,TGCGCCAGCAGCTTCTGGGGGGACAGGGTACAAGAGACCCAGTACTTC,CASSFWGDRVQETQYF
TRBV30,-,TRBJ1-5,few,TGTGCCTGGGCCCCCCAGATCGATCAGCCCCAGCATTTT,CAWAPQIDQPQHF
TRBV6-1,-,TRBJ2-7,-,TGTGCCAGCCGGGCAGGGCCACCCTACGAGCAGTACTTC,CASRAGPPYEQYF
TRBV7-3,TRBD2,TRBJ2-1,-,TGTGCCAGCAGCTCACCCCTGGACGGGGAGGGGAACGATGAGCAGTTCTTC,CASSSPLDGEGNDEQFF
TRBV28,TRBD2,TRBJ2-7,-,TGTGCCAGCATCTCATCTTTTGCGCAAGGGACTAGCGGGATATACGAGCAGTACTTC,CASISSFAQGTSGIYEQYF
TRBV30,-,TRBJ1-5,few,TGTGCCTGGAGAGGAGGGAGTGAGCAGCCCCAGCATTTT,CAWRGGSEQPQHF